Below are 9 T cell receptor beta chains sequenced from a single sample in a study of regulatory T cells in long-lasting Graves disease. The sample's time point: newly diagnosed GD, antithyroid drugs for less than 3 months. PBMC RNA was the source of the TCR library. Combining iRepertoire HTBI primers with Arm-PCR of CDR3 regions, the authors built TCR beta libraries. TCRdb used MiXCR to reprocess the multiplex PCR reads, holding one entry per CDR3 protein. Among about 560,000 distinct CDR3 sequences listed, about 15% were seen once. This sample also belongs to another study, concerning T cells in Graves' hyperthyroidism and ophthalmopathy.

The sequenced sample was peripheral blood mononuclear cells (PBMCs), obtained at new diagnosis, from a patient treated with antithyroid drugs. All receptors come from a man aged 18 to 29 with Graves disease.

This clonotype has more than one count but fewer than ten. V and J are TRBV27 and TRBJ2-7; D gene unclear. The CDR3 runs to 14 residues. Germline assignment: CDR1 MNHEY and CDR2 SMNVEV (reference sequence). Deletions cut 5 bases from V and 5 bases from J, with 16 bases between. In DNA form, the CDR3 reads TGTGCCAGCAGTGTAGTGGCAAATTGGGACGAGCAGTACTTC. As protein: CASSVVANWDEQYF.

The chain combines TRBV15 with TRBJ1-1, with D uncertain. Germline V gene data show CDR1 as LNHNV and CDR2 as YYDKDF (reference sequence). CDR3 length: 15 residues. Between the trimmed V and J ends, which lost 1 base and 5 bases, there was a span of 14 bases. CDR3 sequence (DNA): TGTGCCACCAGCAGAGGGGTACTGAAGCGGACTGAAGCTTTCTTT. Its translation: CATSRGVLKRTEAFF.

This clonotype was counted ten times or more. The rearrangement joins TRBV20-1 to TRBJ2-2; TRBD1 or TRBD2 may be the D gene (5 bases each). V was trimmed by 3 bases and J by 2 bases, leaving 7 bases between them. The CDR3 has 13 residues. The V gene's germline CDR1 is DFQATT and CDR2 SNEGSKA (reference sequence). DNA of the CDR3: TGCAGTGCTAGCCGGGACAACACCGGGGAGCTGTTTTTT. The encoded protein is CSASRDNTGELFF.

For this clonotype: One junction end disagrees with the germline gene, perhaps due to a read error. The rearrangement links TRBV5-4 to TRBJ1-4, with 9 bases lining up with TRBD1. The CDR3 totals 14 residues. Germline V gene data show CDR1 as SGHNT and CDR2 as YYREEE (reference sequence). The CDR3 region is CASSPGGQGERLFF. CDR3 DNA sequence: TGTGCCAGCAGCCCTGGGGGACAGGGTGAAAGACTGTTTTTT.

There are a few counts of this clonotype. V and J are TRBV24-1 and TRBJ1-5, with D perhaps TRBD1 (6 bases). Trimming removed 3 bases at V and 7 bases at J, with 9 bases between. The length of the CDR3 is 13 residues. From germline, CDR1 is KGHDR and CDR2 SFDVKD. Here the CDR3 DNA reads TGTGCCACCAGTGATCAACAGGGCCAGCCCCAGCATTTT. It encodes CATSDQQGQPQHF.

The gene calls are TRBV4-1 and TRBJ1-6, with TRBD1 identical over 9 bases. The V and J ends lost 0 bases and 10 bases, in that order; junction bases with no gene match: 7. The CDR3 covers 16 residues. CDR1 is MGHRA, CDR2 YSYEKL, per germline. CDR3 loop: CASSQDLGTGSSPLHF. CDR3 nucleotide sequence: TGCGCCAGCAGCCAAGATCTAGGGACAGGGAGCTCACCCCTCCACTTT.

This clonotype was seen more than once but under ten times. One end of the junction does not line up with germline, which may come from a read error. The chain combines TRBV4-1 with TRBJ1-1; D remains unclear. CDR3 length: 16 amino acids. The germline V gene has CDR1 MGHRA and CDR2 YSYEKL. The CDR3 coding sequence is TGTGCCAGCAGCCAAGAAAGATCAGGTCGGAACACTGAAGCTTTCTTT. Protein: CASSQERSGRNTEAFF.

The chain uses TRBV5-4 and TRBJ1-1; D remains ambiguous. Germline CDR1 is SGHNT and CDR2 is YYREEE (reference sequence). The CDR3 consists of 14 residues. V was trimmed by 2 bases and J by 5 bases, leaving 13 bases between them. The CDR3 nucleotides read TGTGCCAGCAGCTTATGGCGGGCAGAGACTGAAGCTTTCTTT. Translated, it gives CASSLWRAETEAFF.

This clonotype appeared many times. CDR3 region: CASSPAGGPNTEAFF. For the CDR3, the DNA is TGCGCCAGCAGCCCAGCGGGAGGGCCGAACACTGAAGCTTTCTTT. V is TRBV4-1 and J is TRBJ1-1; D unresolved. In germline, CDR1 is MGHRA, CDR2 YSYEKL. The CDR3 consists of 15 residues. Between the trimmed V and J ends, which lost 4 bases and 1 base, there was a span of 13 bases.